This passage covers 3 T cell receptor beta chains from one sample sequenced in a study of blood T cell repertoires in COVID-19. Method: immunoSEQ multiplex PCR; TCRdb's copy keeps in-frame clones and lacks some. This table holds fewer than 400,000 clones, around 88% found once. What was sequenced was peripheral blood. Receptor source: a man in his thirties or forties with active or convalescent COVID-19.

This sequence joins TRBV20-1 and TRBJ1-5; 8 nucleotides align to TRBD1. The germline V gene encodes CDR1 DFQATT and CDR2 SNEGSKA (reference sequence). The V gene end was trimmed by 3 bases and the J gene end by 7 bases; junction bases not matched to a gene: 5. The CDR3 is 13 residues long. The CDR3 nucleotides are TGCAGTGCTAGTCGGACAGGGATACAGCCCCAGCATTTT. Translating gives CSASRTGIQPQHF.

V gene TRBV6-5 combines with J gene TRBJ1-4; D is unclear. Trimming stripped 0 bases from V and 7 bases from J, with 12 bases between. Germline lookup yields CDR1 MNHEY and CDR2 SVGAGI. The CDR3 has 15 residues. In DNA, the CDR3 is TGTGCCAGCAGTTACTCGAGGGCGCGAGGTGAAAAACTGTTTTTT. This gives the protein CASSYSRARGEKLFF.

The J gene is TRBJ1-5, the V gene TRBV27; 7 positions match TRBD1. The CDR3 sequence is 15 residues long. V shed 6 bases and J 4 bases; nucleotides not matched to a gene: 9. The V gene's germline CDR1 is MNHEY and CDR2 SMNVEV (reference sequence). Here the CDR3 reads CASSPGQAANQPQHF. CDR3 in DNA: TGTGCCAGCAGCCCTGGACAGGCGGCAAATCAGCCCCAGCATTTT.